A single sample gave rise to the 12 T cell receptor beta chains below, sequenced in a study of identical twins. TCRdb ran MiXCR on the 5' RACE reads and lists one entry per CDR3 protein. The table lists about 660,000 distinct CDR3 sequences, around 8.6% of them singletons. This sample also appeared in a second study, on yellow fever vaccine responses in identical twins.

The sequenced sample was PBMCs. These TCRs come from a woman under 30 in good health.

The chain combines TRBV4-2 with TRBJ1-4; D is unresolved. The CDR3 covers 15 residues. Germline-derived CDR1 and CDR2 are LGHNA and YNFKEQ. The V gene lost 0 bases and the J gene lost 4 bases, with 9 bases spanning the gap. As DNA, the CDR3 is TGTGCCAGCAGCCAAGATCGAAACTTTAATGAAAAACTGTTTTTT. Protein sequence: CASSQDRNFNEKLFF.

This clonotype showed up just a few times. The chain recombines TRBV4-1 with TRBJ2-3, with TRBD2 matching 8 bases. The CDR3 runs 16 residues. V trimming: 3 bases; J trimming: 4 bases; junction bases outside the gene matches: 9. The germline V gene encodes CDR1 MGHRA and CDR2 YSYEKL. CDR3 residues: CASSHQAGEGADTQYF. The CDR3 bases are TGCGCCAGCAGCCATCAAGCGGGAGAGGGTGCAGATACGCAGTATTTT.

This clonotype occurred many times. V and J are TRBV15 and TRBJ2-3, with D perhaps matching TRBD2 (6 bases). V shed 0 bases and J shed 13 bases, with 14 bases lying between them. Germline assignment: CDR1 LNHNV and CDR2 YYDKDF (reference sequence). This CDR3 has 13 amino acids. CDR3 nucleotide sequence: TGTGCCACCAGCAGAGATCTCACAGGAGGGAAGTATTTT. Protein: CATSRDLTGGKYF. The variable domain in full, with the rest retrieved from reference TRBV15 and TRBJ2-3, is DAMVIQNPRYQVTQFGKPVTLSCSQTLNHNVMYWYQQKSSQAPKLLFHYYDKDFNNEADTPDNFQSRRPNTSFCFLDIRSPGLGDTAMYLCATSRDLTGGKYFGPGTRLTVL.

V gene TRBV9 combines with J gene TRBJ2-3; D is perhaps TRBD1 (6 bases). The CDR3 covers 16 residues. Germline V gene data show CDR1 as SGDLS and CDR2 as YYNGEE. Trimming took off 0 bases at V and 0 bases at J, with 11 bases between the two ends. The CDR3 region has the DNA TGTGCCAGCAGCGTAGAGACAGGACCTAGCACAGATACGCAGTATTTT. Translating gives CASSVETGPSTDTQYF.

Comments on this clonotype: This clone may be a read error of a much larger clone one base away. The chain recombines TRBV6-5 with TRBJ2-1; D possibly matches TRBD1 or TRBD2 (5 bases each). Germline CDR1 reads MNHEY; CDR2 reads SVGAGI. The CDR3 has 15 residues. Trimming took 2 bases from V and 8 from J, leaving 16 bases between them. The CDR3 reads CASSYRPGAGDEQFF. CDR3 DNA: TGTGCCAGCAGTTACCGCCCCGGGGCTGGCGATGAGCAGTTCTTC.

Remarks on this clonotype: A read error may explain this, as a much larger clone is one base away. The V call is TRBV2, the J call TRBJ2-7; the D gene is possibly TRBD1 (5 bases). CDR3 size: 13 residues. Germline V gene sequence: CDR1 SNHLY, CDR2 FYNNEI. V lost 4 bases to trimming and J lost 3 bases, with 10 bases between them. This CDR3 is CASSAYRSYEQYF. The CDR3 coding sequence is TGTGCCAGCAGTGCGTACAGGAGCTACGAGCAGTACTTC.

This clonotype was picked up many times. The gene calls are TRBV7-8 and TRBJ2-1; no firm D call. V lost 1 base and J 2 bases, leaving 6 bases between the germline ends. Germline V lookup: CDR1 SGHVS, CDR2 FQNEAQ. This CDR3 is built from 14 residues. The CDR3 protein is CASSLGETYNEQFF. The CDR3 nucleotides read TGTGCCAGCAGCTTAGGCGAAACCTACAATGAGCAGTTCTTC.

This clonotype showed up just once. The chain has TRBV6-2 or TRBV6-3 and TRBJ2-7, with 9 bases lining up with TRBD1. J gave up 4 bases and V 5 bases, and 9 bases lay outside the gene matches. Germline V gene sequence: CDR1 MNHEY, CDR2 SVGEGT. The CDR3 consists of 15 residues. The CDR3, as DNA: TGTGCCAGCAGTCCCGCGACAGGGGGTTCTTACGAGCAGTACTTC. This codes for CASSPATGGSYEQYF.

Only a few counts were recorded for this clonotype. The V and J genes are TRBV2 and TRBJ2-7; 8 nucleotides agree with TRBD2. Germline-derived CDR1 and CDR2 are SNHLY and FYNNEI. The CDR3 runs to 16 residues. V gave up 0 bases and J gave up 3 bases; unmatched junction bases: 7. The CDR3 DNA sequence: TGTGCCAGCAGTGAAGCGGCTAGCGGGCCGTACTACGAGCAGTACTTC. The encoded protein is CASSEAASGPYYEQYF.

There are a few counts of this clonotype. The chain links TRBV10-3 to TRBJ2-5, with TRBD2 matching 11 bases. Germline CDR1 and CDR2: ENHRY and SYGVKD. There are 15 residues in the CDR3. After removal of 4 bases from V and 3 bases from J, the junction contained 4 bases not matched to a gene. CDR3 sequence reads: CAISVTSGVEETQYF. The CDR3 nucleotides are TGTGCCATCAGTGTGACTAGCGGGGTAGAAGAGACCCAGTACTTC.

The rearrangement links TRBV7-2 to TRBJ2-3, with TRBD2 as a possible D gene (5 bases). The CDR3 has 15 amino acids. The V end lost 4 bases, the J end lost 2 bases, and 13 bases lay between the germline ends. CDR1 SGHTA and CDR2 FQGNSA come from the germline V gene. CDR3 loop: CASSSRWEPTDTQYF. The DNA for the CDR3 is TGTGCCAGCAGCTCCCGTTGGGAGCCCACAGATACGCAGTATTTT.

Only a few counts were recorded for this clonotype. The J gene is TRBJ2-7, the V gene TRBV28; 8 bases line up with TRBD2. Per the germline V gene, CDR1 is MDHEN and CDR2 is SYDVKM. V lost 3 bases to trimming and J lost 11 bases; unmatched junction nucleotides: 6. The CDR3 sequence is 12 residues long. The CDR3 here is CASSFPSGGEYF. For the CDR3, the DNA is TGTGCCAGCAGTTTTCCCTCCGGGGGGGAGTACTTC.